This TCR beta chain was identified during a study of blood T cell repertoires in COVID-19. The CDR3 sequence is 16 residues long. Germline V gene lookup returns CDR1 SGHRS and CDR2 YFSETQ. Trimming stripped 1 base from V and 0 bases from J, with 13 bases between. Produced via immunoSEQ multiplex PCR; TCRdb's table is partial and in-frame only. The sample lists 130,000 or so clones, roughly 83% occurring once. Sequenced material: peripheral blood. The rearrangement joins TRBV5-1 to TRBJ1-1; D is uncertain. The receptor comes from a man aged 55 to 69 with acute or convalescent COVID-19. CDR3 nucleotide sequence: TGCGCCAGCAGCTTGCTACAGTCTCTCATGAACACTGAAGCTTTCTTT. Protein: CASSLLQSLMNTEAFF.